A selection of T cell receptor beta chains follows, all from one sample in a study of blood T cells in healthy people across ages. TCRdb redid the calling of the 5' RACE reads with MiXCR, one entry per CDR3 protein. This table has 980,000 or so distinct CDR3 sequences, around 49% appearing once. The sequencing sample was made of blood. These receptors were taken from a man aged 30 to 45 in good health. Both conserved end residues are part of each CDR3. A D gene is named only where the DNA matches it firmly. Clone size is stated in some rows and not others, as once, few, many or a class when expanded.

V gene	clone size	J gene	CDR3 length	D gene	CDR3 DNA	CDR3 protein
TRBV24-1	many	TRBJ2-7	14	TRBD1	TGTGCCACCAGTTACGGGACAGGTCGAGACGAGCAGTACTTC	CATSYGTGRDEQYF
TRBV6-2/TRBV6-3	-	TRBJ2-3	11	-	TGTGCCAGCAGTTACTACAATACGCAGTATTTT	CASSYYNTQYF
TRBV20-1	-	TRBJ1-5	13	-	TGCAGTGCTAGAAGGGCGGAACATCAGCCCCAGCATTTT	CSARRAEHQPQHF
TRBV7-8	-	TRBJ2-7	16	-	TGTGCCAGCAGCTTAGAGTGGACAGGGAGGGCCTACGAGCAGTACTTC	CASSLEWTGRAYEQYF
TRBV5-6	few	TRBJ2-7	14	TRBD1	TGTGCCAGCAGCCGCCCGGACAGGTCCGACGAGCAGTACTTC	CASSRPDRSDEQYF
TRBV5-1	-	TRBJ2-7	14	TRBD1	TGCGCCAGCAGCGCGGGGACAGGGTTGGAAGAGCAGTACTTC	CASSAGTGLEEQYF
TRBV20-1	-	TRBJ1-4	13	-	TGCAGTGCCCCGGGCAGGGGTGGGGAAAAACTGTTTTTT	CSAPGRGGEKLFF
TRBV20-1	-	TRBJ2-1	17	TRBD2	TGCAGTGCTTTACGACTAGCGGGACAAGCCTCCTACAATGAGCAGTTCTTC	CSALRLAGQASYNEQFF
TRBV11-2	-	TRBJ2-1	13	-	TGTGCCAGCAGCTTGGACATTAACAATGAGCAGTTCTTC	CASSLDINNEQFF
TRBV20-1	few	TRBJ2-5	13	TRBD1	TGCAGTGCGAGATTGACAGGGGAAGAGACCCAGTACTTC	CSARLTGEETQYF
TRBV6-2/TRBV6-3	-	TRBJ2-3	13	-	TGTGCCAGCAGCGGACCGAGGGCAGATACGCAGTATTTT	CASSGPRADTQYF
TRBV5-1	-	TRBJ1-2	11	-	TGCGCCAGCTCTCTGGGCCATGGCTACACCTTC	CASSLGHGYTF
TRBV3-1	-	TRBJ2-3	12	-	TGTGCCAGCAGCCAACTTGCAGATACGCAGTATTTT	CASSQLADTQYF
TRBV2	-	TRBJ2-3	14	-	TGTGCCAGAGCCTTCACGGGAGCTACAGATACGCAGTATTTT	CARAFTGATDTQYF
TRBV6-1	once	TRBJ1-5	14	-	TGTGCCAGCAGGGACCTCACAGGGTGGCCTGACCAGCATTTT	CASRDLTGWPDQHF
TRBV20-1	-	TRBJ1-2	13	-	TGCAGTGCTAGCTCGCCAGTGAGTCATGGCTACACCTTC	CSASSPVSHGYTF
TRBV4-3	few	TRBJ2-3	14	-	TGCGCCAGCAGCCAAGAATGGCCAGGGATGGAATCGTATTTT	CASSQEWPGMESYF
TRBV10-3	few	TRBJ2-7	14	TRBD1	TGTGCCATCAGCCCCGGGACAGGGATATACGAGCAGTACTTC	CAISPGTGIYEQYF
TRBV6-2/TRBV6-3	-	TRBJ2-7	14	-	TGTGCCAGCGCAGAACAGGGGGGGTCCTACGAGCAGTACTTC	CASAEQGGSYEQYF
TRBV28	once	TRBJ2-2	17	TRBD2	TGTGCCAGCAGCTACGTGATAAGCGGGGGATACACCGGGGAGCTGTTTTTT	CASSYVISGGYTGELFF
TRBV11-1	-	TRBJ2-1	13	-	TGTGCCAGCAGCTCAGAAGGGTGGAATGAGCAGTTCTTC	CASSSEGWNEQFF
TRBV27	-	TRBJ2-7	13	-	TGTGCCAGCAATTTAAGCAGGGCCGACGAGCAGTACTTC	CASNLSRADEQYF
TRBV29-1	-	TRBJ2-1	13	-	TGCAGCGTTGAAGTTCAGGAAGAACTTGAGCAGTTCTTC	CSVEVQEELEQFF
TRBV29-1	-	TRBJ2-5	18	-	TGCAGCGTTAAGGGACTGCCGGCTTCGAACATAGGATACAATGAGCAGTACTTC	CSVKGLPASNIGYNEQYF
TRBV12-3/TRBV12-4	-	TRBJ1-2	12	-	TGTGCCAGCAGATCCCAGGGGTCTGGCTACACCTTC	CASRSQGSGYTF
TRBV14	once	TRBJ2-7	16	-	TGTGCCAGCAGCCAAGACGGGGGAACCTCCTACAATGAGCAGTACTTC	CASSQDGGTSYNEQYF
TRBV24-1	-	TRBJ1-2	14	-	TGTGCCACCAGTGACTCGACCGCCATCTATGGCTACACCTTC	CATSDSTAIYGYTF
TRBV5-1	-	TRBJ2-7	15	TRBD1	TGCGCCAGCAGCTCCGGGACAGGGAGTTTACACGAGCAGTACTTC	CASSSGTGSLHEQYF
TRBV21-1	-	TRBJ1-5	14	-	TGTGCCAGCAGCAAAGACGCCGTCAGGCAGCCCCAGCATTTT	CASSKDAVRQPQHF
TRBV2	-	TRBJ1-5	15	TRBD1	TGTGCCAGCAGTAACGACAGGGGTGGGAATCAGCCCCAGCATTTT	CASSNDRGGNQPQHF
TRBV3-1	-	TRBJ2-3	16	TRBD1	TGTGCCAGCAGCCGGCTGAAGGGACAGGGGACAGATACGCAGTATTTT	CASSRLKGQGTDTQYF
TRBV7-2	-	TRBJ2-5	18	-	TGTGCCAGCAGTCGAGAGGGGGTGCCAGGGATAATCCAAGAGACCCAGTACTTC	CASSREGVPGIIQETQYF
TRBV7-2	many	TRBJ2-7	14	TRBD1	TGTGCCAGCAGCCCCCGACAGGGGCCCTACGAGCAGTACTTC	CASSPRQGPYEQYF
TRBV5-1	-	TRBJ1-2	14	TRBD1	TGCGCCAGCAACCTGGACAGGGGGGACTATGGCTACACCTTC	CASNLDRGDYGYTF
TRBV10-3	few	TRBJ1-2	14	-	TGTGCCATCAGTGACTGGCGGGGCGACTATGGCTACACCTTC	CAISDWRGDYGYTF
TRBV28	few	TRBJ2-1	17	TRBD2	TGTGCCAGCAGTGACGCTGGGAGGCGGGGGGGTTACAATGAGCAGTTCTTC	CASSDAGRRGGYNEQFF
TRBV29-1	-	TRBJ1-1	13	TRBD1	TGCAGCGCCCTGCAGGGGGCGCTCACTGAAGCTTTCTTT	CSALQGALTEAFF
TRBV24-1	-	TRBJ2-1	15	TRBD1	TGTGCCACCAGTGAACCAGGGGGATTAGGTAATGAGCAGTTCTTC	CATSEPGGLGNEQFF
TRBV12-3/TRBV12-4	-	TRBJ1-5	17	TRBD1	TGTGCCAGCAGTCCTGGACAGGGCCTAAATAGCAATCAGCCCCAGCATTTT	CASSPGQGLNSNQPQHF
TRBV5-1	-	TRBJ2-3	14	-	TGCGCCAGCAAGATCGGGGTCGGCACAGATACGCAGTATTTT	CASKIGVGTDTQYF